Following are 24 T cell receptor beta chains from one sample sequenced in a study of PD-L1 blockade in urothelial cancer. Produced via immunoSEQ multiplex PCR; TCRdb's table is partial and in-frame only. The sample lists some 45,000 clones; about 87% were seen once. The source material was PBMCs, sampled around atezolizumab (anti-PD-L1) treatment. These receptors were collected from an elderly man with urothelial cancer.

This chain uses TRBV29-1 with TRBJ2-7; 8 bases fit TRBD2. CDR3 length: 13 amino acids. Germline CDR1 SQVTM, CDR2 ANQGSEA. J lost 5 bases, V lost 7 bases, and 10 bases had no gene match. The CDR3 reads CSAGGSLGDEQYF. The CDR3 nucleotides are TGCAGCGCGGGGGGGAGTTTAGGGGACGAGCAGTACTTC.

This sequence joins TRBV19 and TRBJ2-3; 10 nucleotides agree with TRBD2. This CDR3 spans 15 amino acids. Germline V gene lookup returns CDR1 LNHDA and CDR2 SQIVND (reference sequence). V shed 7 bases and J 3 bases; nucleotides not matched to a gene: 7. The CDR3 loop is CASIPSGRITDTQYF. DNA of the CDR3: TGTGCCAGTATCCCTAGCGGGAGAATAACAGATACGCAGTATTTT.

The rearrangement joins TRBV19 to TRBJ2-7, with 10 bases fitting TRBD2. Per the germline V gene, CDR1 is LNHDA and CDR2 is SQIVND (reference sequence). The CDR3 is 15 amino acids. With V trimmed by 4 bases and J by 2 bases, 5 bases remained unmatched. CDR3 nucleotides: TGTGCCAGTAGTACTGGACTAGCGGCTGCCTACGAGCAGTACTTC. It encodes CASSTGLAAAYEQYF.

The V and J genes are TRBV7-2 and TRBJ2-7, with 8 positions matching TRBD1. This CDR3 comprises 14 residues. Per germline, CDR1 SGHTA and CDR2 FQGNSA. V lost 4 bases and J lost 3; bases outside the gene matches: 5. CDR3 sequence (DNA): TGTGCCAGCAGCTCTCCGGGACAGGACTACGAGCAGTACTTC. It is translated as CASSSPGQDYEQYF.

The chain has TRBV5-1 and TRBJ1-2, with 11 bases fitting TRBD1. V lost 4 bases to trimming and J lost 10 bases; unmatched junction nucleotides: 6. Germline V gene sequence: CDR1 SGHRS, CDR2 YFSETQ. This CDR3 has 13 residues. Here the CDR3 reads CASSLRTGGDYTF. The CDR3 nucleotides read TGCGCCAGCAGCCTACGGACAGGGGGCGACTACACCTTC.

The chain carries TRBV18 and TRBJ1-2; D is perhaps TRBD1 (6 bases). The V end lost 6 bases, the J end lost 2 bases, and 10 bases lay between the germline ends. The CDR3 is 13 residues long. Germline CDR1 and CDR2: KGHSH and LQKENI. The CDR3 DNA sequence: TGTGCCAGCTCCCCTGACAGGAACTATGGCTACACCTTC. Residues: CASSPDRNYGYTF.

J is TRBJ1-2 and V is TRBV15; no definite D call. Germline CDR1 reads LNHNV; CDR2 reads YYDKDF (reference sequence). Trimming shortened V by 5 bases and J by 2 bases, and 15 bases separated the two germline ends. CDR3 length: 15 amino acids. CDR3 bases: TGTGCCACCAGCTACGCCCAGAGCGCGAACTATGGCTACACCTTC. Translating it yields CATSYAQSANYGYTF.

The CDR3 bases are TGCAGCGTTGAAGAGGGGAGGACTGAAGCTTTCTTT. Protein: CSVEEGRTEAFF. J is TRBJ1-1 and V is TRBV29-1; D gene ambiguous. Trimming shortened V by 0 bases and J by 5 bases, and 7 bases separated the two germline ends. Looked up from germline, CDR1 is SQVTM and CDR2 is ANQGSEA. This CDR3 comprises 12 residues.

The chain is built from TRBV23-1 and TRBJ2-1; 7 bases are a match to TRBD2. TRBV23-1 is an open reading frame, and its role is uncertain. J was trimmed by 0 bases and V by 7 bases; bases with no gene match: 21. The CDR3 is 20 residues long. CDR3 loop: CASTTGGRLALRSSYNEQFF. DNA of the CDR3: TGCGCCAGCACGACCGGAGGGCGACTAGCCCTTAGGAGCTCCTACAATGAGCAGTTCTTC.

The chain combines TRBV27 with TRBJ2-2; 8 bases are shared with TRBD2. The CDR3 loop spans 18 amino acids. Losses at the gene ends were 5 bases for V and 5 bases for J; bases not matched to a gene: 16. Germline lookup yields CDR1 MNHEY and CDR2 SMNVEV (reference sequence). CDR3 sequence: CASSPLMASGRYTGELFF. CDR3 nucleotides: TGTGCCAGCAGTCCCCTAATGGCGAGCGGGAGATATACCGGGGAGCTGTTTTTT.

The chain is built from TRBV10-2 and TRBJ1-3, with D unclear. The CDR3 loop spans 13 amino acids. Germline-derived CDR1 and CDR2 are WSHSY and SAAADI. V lost 2 bases and J 1 base, leaving 3 bases between the germline ends. For the CDR3, the DNA is TGCGCCAGCAGTGAGCAATCTGGAAACACCATATATTTT. It codes for CASSEQSGNTIYF.

The CDR3 region has the DNA TGTGCCAGCAGTGTCACTAGCGCCAAGGGAGGACCCTACGAGCAGTACTTC. Amino acids: CASSVTSAKGGPYEQYF. The chain uses TRBV27 and TRBJ2-7, with 7 positions matching TRBD2. The V gene's germline CDR1 is MNHEY and CDR2 SMNVEV (reference sequence). The CDR3 extends over 17 amino acids. V shed 5 bases and J 2 bases; nucleotides not matched to a gene: 15.

The CDR3 region is CASSVQIQGWDGYTF. The CDR3 nucleotides read TGTGCCAGCAGCGTTCAAATCCAGGGGTGGGATGGCTACACCTTC. The chain has TRBV9 and TRBJ1-2, with D perhaps matching TRBD1 (6 bases). The CDR3 sequence is 15 residues long. Per germline, CDR1 SGDLS and CDR2 YYNGEE. V was trimmed by 2 bases and J by 6 bases, leaving 17 bases between them. The full variable domain, in which reference TRBV9 and TRBJ1-2 provide the parts outside the CDR3, is DSGVTQTPKHLITATGQRVTLRCSPRSGDLSVYWYQQSLDQGLQFLIQYYNGEERAKGNILERFSAQQFPDLHSELNLSSLELGDSALYFCASSVQIQGWDGYTFGSGTRLTVV.

V is TRBV5-4 and J is TRBJ2-5; TRBD2 matches 12 bases. This CDR3 is 15 amino acids long. The V and J ends lost 4 bases and 5 bases, in that order; junction bases with no gene match: 6. Germline V lookup: CDR1 SGHNT, CDR2 YYREEE (reference sequence). CDR3 sequence reads: CASSQRLAGVETQYF. The CDR3 bases are TGTGCCAGCAGCCAAAGACTAGCGGGAGTGGAGACCCAGTACTTC.

The chain has TRBV5-1 and TRBJ1-3, with 9 nucleotides matching TRBD1. The length of the CDR3 is 15 residues. CDR1 is SGHRS and CDR2 is YFSETQ in the germline V gene. The J segment lost 4 bases and the V segment lost 4 bases, leaving 6 bases of the junction unmatched. The CDR3 sequence: CASSTGQGSGNTIYF. The CDR3 coding sequence is TGCGCCAGCAGCACAGGACAGGGGTCGGGAAACACCATATATTTT.

This clone was detected once. The genes are TRBV5-1 and TRBJ1-1; 7 nucleotides agree with TRBD1. Per germline, CDR1 SGHRS and CDR2 YFSETQ. The CDR3 has 15 residues. Trimming at V came to 5 bases and at J to 1 base, leaving 8 bases not matched to a gene. CDR3 sequence (DNA): TGCGCCAGCAGATCGACCGGGACAGAGAACACTGAAGCTTTCTTT. The encoded protein is CASRSTGTENTEAFF.

This chain joins TRBV5-8 and TRBJ2-3, with D perhaps TRBD2 (5 bases). With 6 bases removed from V and 2 bases from J, the gap between germline ends came to 22 bases. The CDR3 is 17 amino acids. CDR1 and CDR2 from the germline V gene are SGHTS and YDEGEE. CDR3 bases: TGTGCCAGCACCCGAAACCAGGACTCCTTCAACACAGATACGCAGTATTTT. Its translation: CASTRNQDSFNTDTQYF.

The rearrangement links TRBV28 to TRBJ2-5; 7 positions agree with TRBD2. The V and J ends lost 4 bases and 5 bases, in that order; junction bases with no gene match: 13. CDR1 is MDHEN, CDR2 SYDVKM, per germline. CDR3 length equals 16 residues. In DNA, the CDR3 is TGTGCCAGCAGTTCCCCTGGGGAGGGCATTGCCGAGACCCAGTACTTC. This translates into CASSSPGEGIAETQYF.

V usage is TRBV7-6 and J usage is TRBJ2-7; 9 nucleotides align to TRBD2. The germline CDR1 and CDR2 sequences are SGHVS and FNYEAQ. CDR3 size: 15 residues. V lost 1 base, J lost 2 bases, and 3 bases stayed unmatched. The CDR3 loop is CASSLVAGGAYEQYF. CDR3 coding DNA: TGTGCCAGCAGCTTAGTGGCGGGAGGGGCCTACGAGCAGTACTTC.

The chain is built from TRBV5-4 and TRBJ1-1; a possible D gene is TRBD1 (5 bases). Germline values: CDR1 SGHNT, CDR2 YYREEE (reference sequence). This CDR3 spans 15 amino acids. The V end lost 4 bases, the J end lost 5 bases, and 18 bases lay between the germline ends. CDR3 loop: CASSIAWGRRTEAFF. In DNA, the CDR3 is TGTGCCAGCAGCATTGCATGGGGGAGGAGAACTGAAGCTTTCTTT.

This rearrangement joins TRBV13 to TRBJ1-4, with 8 bases lining up with TRBD1. The CDR3 consists of 16 residues. Trimming at V came to 4 bases and at J to 1 base, leaving 5 bases not matched to a gene. In germline, CDR1 is PRHDT, CDR2 FYEKMQ (reference sequence). The CDR3, as DNA: TGTGCCAGCAGCTCCAGGGGGCGGCGAACTAATGAAAAACTGTTTTTT. It yields the protein CASSSRGRRTNEKLFF.

In DNA, the CDR3 is TGTGCCTGGAGCCAACCCCGACAGGGTTTCTACACCTTC. Amino acids: CAWSQPRQGFYTF. The rearrangement uses TRBV30 and TRBJ1-2, with TRBD1 matching over 7 bases. Germline loops: CDR1 GTSNPN, CDR2 SVGIG (reference sequence). This CDR3 is 13 amino acids long. J lost 10 bases, V lost 3 bases, and 11 bases had no gene match.

The chain uses TRBV6-5 and TRBJ2-5; 8 bases match TRBD1. V gave up 6 bases and J gave up 4 bases; unmatched junction bases: 10. This CDR3 has 15 residues. The germline V gene has CDR1 MNHEY and CDR2 SVGAGI. The CDR3 DNA follows: TGTGCCAGCAGGAGCCAGGGGGCAGGACGAGAGACCCAGTACTTC. Translating it yields CASRSQGAGRETQYF.

The CDR3 sequence is CASSSNGGVEQFF. In DNA, the CDR3 is TGTGCCAGCTCCTCAAACGGGGGGGTAGAGCAGTTCTTC. The chain carries TRBV18 and TRBJ2-1, with 8 bases identical to TRBD2. This CDR3 spans 13 amino acids. Germline CDR1 is KGHSH and CDR2 is LQKENI. After removal of 6 bases from V and 10 bases from J, the junction contained 8 bases not matched to a gene.